This passage covers 18 T cell receptor beta chains from one sample sequenced in a study of T cell responses to AZD1222 COVID-19 vaccine. Sequencing used immunoSEQ multiplex PCR; TCRdb keeps in-frame clones, though not all of them. The repertoire holds 120,000 or so clones, with approximately 90% as singletons. This specimen consisted of peripheral blood, obtained 28 days after the second AZD1222 dose. Receptor source: an adult who received the AZD1222 COVID-19 vaccine.

This rearrangement joins TRBV7-8 to TRBJ2-1; 8 bases are a match to TRBD2. Trimming removed 2 bases from V and 5 bases from J; junction bases left unmatched: 11. Germline V gene sequence: CDR1 SGHVS, CDR2 FQNEAQ. This CDR3 is 17 amino acids long. CDR3 sequence reads: CASSLRGGTRGDNEQFF. In nucleotides, the CDR3 is TGTGCCAGCAGCTTAAGGGGGGGGACTAGGGGCGACAATGAGCAGTTCTTC.

The chain joins TRBV6-5 to TRBJ1-1, with D possibly TRBD1 on 6 matching bases. The germline gives CDR1 MNHEY, CDR2 SVGAGI. Trimming removed 6 bases from V and 1 base from J, with 12 bases in between. The CDR3 length is 14 residues. Here the CDR3 reads CASRPSRGNTEAFF. For the CDR3, the DNA is TGTGCCAGCAGACCCAGCAGGGGGAACACTGAAGCTTTCTTT.

This clone showed up just once. This chain connects TRBV12-3 or TRBV12-4 to TRBJ2-7, with a possible D match to TRBD2 (5 bases). The V end lost 5 bases, the J end lost 1 base, and 9 bases lay between the germline ends. The CDR3 sequence is 13 residues long. In DNA, the CDR3 is TGTGCCAGCAGTCTACGGGGTTCCTACGAGCAGTACTTC. Translating gives CASSLRGSYEQYF.

This chain links TRBV12-5 with TRBJ2-5; a possible D gene is TRBD1 (6 bases). Germline assignment: CDR1 LGHNT and CDR2 FRNRAP. This CDR3 contains 16 residues. Between the trimmed V and J ends, which lost 0 bases and 3 bases, there was a span of 14 bases. Here the CDR3 reads CASGLVHGTPEETQYF. CDR3 nucleotide sequence: TGTGCTAGTGGTTTGGTACACGGGACACCAGAAGAGACCCAGTACTTC.

The J gene is TRBJ2-7, the V gene TRBV12-3 or TRBV12-4; 7 bases are a match to TRBD2. The V and J ends lost 4 bases and 4 bases, in that order; junction bases with no gene match: 1. The CDR3 runs to 12 residues. CDR3 DNA: TGTGCCAGCAGTTACGGGGGGTACGAGCAGTACTTC. Its protein is CASSYGGYEQYF.

The chain recombines TRBV29-1 with TRBJ2-7; TRBD2 matches at 7 bases. CDR1 is SQVTM and CDR2 is ANQGSEA in the germline V gene. The CDR3 has 15 residues. With V trimmed by 5 bases and J by 0 bases, 10 bases remained unmatched. The CDR3 DNA is TGCAGCGTTATCCCAGGGCGGGGGTCCTCCTACGAGCAGTACTTC. Encoded protein: CSVIPGRGSSYEQYF.

The chain has TRBV19 and TRBJ1-4; TRBD1 might be the D (6 bases). Germline V CDR1 and CDR2: LNHDA, SQIVND (reference sequence). The V gene lost 2 bases and the J gene lost 7 bases, with 14 bases spanning the gap. CDR3 length: 15 amino acids. CDR3 DNA: TGTGCCAGTAGTATACCCCGGGGGGCTGGTGAAAAACTGTTTTTT. Its translation: CASSIPRGAGEKLFF.

This chain joins TRBV3-1 (or the pseudogene TRBV3-2) and TRBJ2-1; maybe TRBD1 (6 bases). There are 15 residues in the CDR3. Germline CDR1 and CDR2: LGHDT and YNNKEL (reference sequence). Between the trimmed V and J ends, which lost 4 bases and 14 bases, there was a span of 24 bases. The CDR3 loop is CASSPGQGPFAWEFF. CDR3 coding DNA: TGTGCCAGCAGCCCTGGGCAGGGGCCCTTTGCGTGGGAGTTCTTC.

V gene TRBV21-1 combines with J gene TRBJ1-3. TRBV21-1 is noted as a pseudogene. The CDR3 contains 15 residues. CDR3 region: CAGPQGGALGNTIYF. Written as DNA, the CDR3 is TGTGCCGGACCCCAGGGGGGGGCGCTAGGAAACACCATATATTTT.

V and J are TRBV18 and TRBJ2-1; 11 nucleotides match TRBD2. CDR1 is KGHSH, CDR2 LQKENI, per germline. The CDR3 is 15 amino acids. With V trimmed by 3 bases and J by 4 bases, 2 bases remained unmatched. CDR3 nucleotide sequence: TGTGCCAGCTCACCGTCTAGCGGGGGGTACAATGAGCAGTTCTTC. Its translation: CASSPSSGGYNEQFF. The complete variable domain, with remaining parts taken from reference TRBV18 and TRBJ2-1, reads NAGVMQNPRHLVRRRGQEARLRCSPMKGHSHVYWYRQLPEEGLKFMVYLQKENIIDESGMPKERFSAEFPKEGPSILRIQQVVRGDSAAYFCASSPSSGGYNEQFFGPGTRLTVL.

The rearrangement joins TRBV6-2 or TRBV6-3 to TRBJ2-7, with 14 bases fitting TRBD2. There are 17 residues in the CDR3. V gave up 0 bases and J gave up 3 bases; unmatched junction bases: 4. From germline, CDR1 is MNHEY and CDR2 SVGEGT. The CDR3 loop reads CASSYSGLAGVGYEQYF. CDR3 in DNA: TGTGCCAGCAGTTACTCGGGACTAGCGGGAGTTGGCTACGAGCAGTACTTC.

There are a few counts of this clone. V and J are TRBV12-3 or TRBV12-4 and TRBJ1-1; D remains unclear. Trimming took 3 bases from V and 5 from J, leaving 7 bases between them. The CDR3 is made up of 12 amino acids. CDR3 region: CASSFAGTEAFF. The CDR3 DNA reads as TGTGCCAGCAGTTTTGCCGGAACTGAAGCTTTCTTT.

J is TRBJ2-4 and V is TRBV16, with D possibly matching TRBD2 (5 bases). V was shortened by 1 base and J by 6 bases, with 19 bases between the two germline ends. CDR3 length: 17 amino acids. The germline V gene encodes CDR1 KGHSY and CDR2 FQNENV. CDR3 sequence (DNA): TGTGCCAGCAGCCAATTGGAGGTGCCGGGTCGGGGAAACATTCAGTACTTC. This codes for CASSQLEVPGRGNIQYF.

The CDR3 is CSASIASGSREQYF. CDR3 DNA: TGCAGTGCTAGTATCGCTAGCGGGAGTCGGGAGCAGTACTTC. V and J are TRBV20-1 and TRBJ2-7, with 10 positions matching TRBD2. CDR3 length equals 14 residues. CDR1 is DFQATT, CDR2 SNEGSKA, per germline (reference sequence). Trimming took 3 bases from V and 7 from J; bases not matched to a gene: 9.

Only one count was recorded for this clone. The chain carries TRBV12-1 and TRBJ1-1; the table gives TRBD1 as D, unverified against the DNA. TRBV12-1 is labeled a pseudogene. CDR3 length: 18 amino acids. CDR3 region: CASNLLRQEWQTGTEAFF. CDR3 bases: TGTGCCAGCAACCTCTTGAGACAGGAATGGCAAACCGGCACTGAAGCTTTCTTT.

J is TRBJ2-3 and V is TRBV5-5; unclear D gene. CDR1 is SGHKS and CDR2 is YYEKEE in the germline V gene (reference sequence). V shed 0 bases and J shed 4 bases, with 12 bases lying between them. CDR3 size: 15 residues. The CDR3 DNA reads as TGTGCCAGCAGCTTGGGAGTTGCAGCCCCAGATACGCAGTATTTT. This gives the protein CASSLGVAAPDTQYF.

The V gene is TRBV24-1, the J gene TRBJ2-2; D gene ambiguous. CDR1 is KGHDR, CDR2 SFDVKD, per germline. V lost 5 bases and J 2 bases, leaving 2 bases between the germline ends. The CDR3 runs 12 residues. The CDR3, as DNA: TGTGCCACCAGTGGTAACACCGGGGAGCTGTTTTTT. Its protein product is CATSGNTGELFF.

The V call is TRBV6-1, the J call TRBJ1-4; tentative D call: TRBD1 (5 bases). Germline CDR1 reads MNHNS; CDR2 reads SASEGT. V lost 2 bases, J lost 3 bases, and 10 bases lay in between. The length of the CDR3 is 15 residues. The CDR3 DNA reads as TGTGCCAGCAGTGAATCGGGACGGTCTAATGAAAAACTGTTTTTT. Its translation: CASSESGRSNEKLFF.